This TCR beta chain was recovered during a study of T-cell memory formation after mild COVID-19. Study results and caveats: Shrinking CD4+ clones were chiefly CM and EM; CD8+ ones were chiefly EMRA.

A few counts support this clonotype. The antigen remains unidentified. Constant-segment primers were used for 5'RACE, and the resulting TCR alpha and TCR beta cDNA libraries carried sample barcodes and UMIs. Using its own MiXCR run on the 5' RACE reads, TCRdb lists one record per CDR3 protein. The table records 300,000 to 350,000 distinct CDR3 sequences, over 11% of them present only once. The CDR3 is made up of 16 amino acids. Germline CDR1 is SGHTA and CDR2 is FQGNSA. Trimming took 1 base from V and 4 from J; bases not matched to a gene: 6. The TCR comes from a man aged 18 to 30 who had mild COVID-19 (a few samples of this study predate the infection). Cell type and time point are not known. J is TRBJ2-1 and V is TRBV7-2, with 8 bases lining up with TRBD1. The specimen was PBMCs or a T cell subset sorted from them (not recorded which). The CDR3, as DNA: TGTGCCAGCAGCTTAGTCCCAGGGGGCGTGTACAATGAGCAGTTCTTC. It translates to CASSLVPGGVYNEQFF.